This TCR beta chain was observed in a study of cytomegalovirus exposure and HLA in healthy donors. Germline V lookup: CDR1 MNHEY, CDR2 SVGAGI. This CDR3 is 15 amino acids long. V gave up 0 bases and J gave up 5 bases; unmatched junction bases: 4. In the case of this clone: Its antigen is unidentified.

Repertoires were generated with immunoSEQ multiplex PCR, while TCRdb's copy carries only in-frame clones and drops some. The sample has 200,000 or so clones, around 80% seen once; the top ten hold roughly 13%. General study results and limits: Reported performance of the classifier showed diagnosis of cytomegalovirus status with high specificity and sensitivity.

The clonotype comes from a woman aged 25 to 45 in good health and CMV-seropositive. The chain carries TRBV6-5 and TRBJ2-7; TRBD2 matches at 10 bases. Sequencing used PBMCs. The CDR3 DNA reads TGTGCCAGCAGTTACTCAACTAGCGGGATAAACGAGCAGTACTTC. Protein product: CASSYSTSGINEQYF.